The clone carrying this T cell receptor beta chain was picked up one time. What it recognizes is unknown. The sample originates from a study of cytotoxic CD8 clonotypes in ibrutinib-treated CLL. Study as a whole: Once patients had received a median approximately eleven months of treatment, range 6 to 36, response samples were obtained. A mean of approximately 260,000 productive templates and 100,000 or so productive rearrangements was obtained per sample.

Some clones are missing from TCRdb's copy, which holds only in-frame ones; the method was immunoSEQ multiplex PCR. The repertoire holds around 250,000 clones, less than 75% seen once, with 15% in the top ten. Study-level findings and limits: Public clonotypes, an uncommon group, contracted or remained stable on treatment.

Cryopreserved PBMCs provided around 2 micrograms of genomic DNA for the TCR beta libraries. Germline V gives CDR1 SGHVS, CDR2 FQNEAQ. Trimming stripped 6 bases from V and 4 bases from J, with 15 bases between. The length of the CDR3 is 15 residues. This material consisted of PBMCs, taken after 24 months of ibrutinib treatment. The clonotype comes from a human donor with chronic lymphocytic leukemia. The genes are TRBV7-8 and TRBJ1-4; D is ambiguous. CDR3 residues: CASSRDGTFNEKLFF. CDR3 nucleotide sequence: TGTGCCAGCAGTCGAGACGGAACCTTTAATGAAAAACTGTTTTTT. The full variable domain, completed using reference TRBV7-8 and TRBJ1-4, is GAGVSQSPRYKVAKRGQDVALRCDPISGHVSLFWYQQALGQGPEFLTYFQNEAQLDKSGLPSDRFFAERPEGSVSTLKIQRTQQEDSAVYLCASSRDGTFNEKLFFGSGTQLSVL.